The T cell receptor beta chain described here comes from a study of blood T cells in healthy people across ages. The CDR3 is 15 amino acids. Per the germline V gene, CDR1 is LGHNA and CDR2 is YSLEER. After removal of 0 bases from V and 5 bases from J, the junction contained 1 base not matched to a gene. Through a sample-barcoded 5' primer and a J-beta primer mix, a second PCR was run for roughly 6 to 11 cycles. The template-switch adaptor was a 5' adaptor with 12 random nucleotides. It tagged each cDNA molecule. TCRdb itself ran the 5' RACE reads through MiXCR, one entry per CDR3 protein. The table includes approximately 1,700,000 distinct CDR3 sequences, about 39% detected once.

Sequencing used blood. This chain joins TRBV4-3 and TRBJ2-1; 10 bases align to TRBD2. The TCR originated in a human donor in good health. CDR3 residues: CASSQDLAGDNEQFF. Here the CDR3 DNA reads TGCGCCAGCAGCCAAGATCTAGCGGGGGACAATGAGCAGTTCTTC.